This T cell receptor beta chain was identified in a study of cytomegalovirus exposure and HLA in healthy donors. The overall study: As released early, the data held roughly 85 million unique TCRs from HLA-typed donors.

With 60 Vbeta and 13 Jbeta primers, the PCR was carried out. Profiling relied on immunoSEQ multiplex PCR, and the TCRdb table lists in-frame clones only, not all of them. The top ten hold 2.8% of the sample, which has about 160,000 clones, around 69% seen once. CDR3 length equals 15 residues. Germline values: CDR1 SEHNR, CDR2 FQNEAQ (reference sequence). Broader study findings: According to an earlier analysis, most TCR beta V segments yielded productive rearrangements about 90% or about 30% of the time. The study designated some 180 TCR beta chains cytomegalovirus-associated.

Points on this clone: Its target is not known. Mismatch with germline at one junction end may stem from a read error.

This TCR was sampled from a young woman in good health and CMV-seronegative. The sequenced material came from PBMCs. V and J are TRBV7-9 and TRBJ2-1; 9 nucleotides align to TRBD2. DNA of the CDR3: TGTTCCAGCAGCTTTCCCGGGACTAGCCACAATGAGCAGTTCTTC. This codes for CSSSFPGTSHNEQFF.